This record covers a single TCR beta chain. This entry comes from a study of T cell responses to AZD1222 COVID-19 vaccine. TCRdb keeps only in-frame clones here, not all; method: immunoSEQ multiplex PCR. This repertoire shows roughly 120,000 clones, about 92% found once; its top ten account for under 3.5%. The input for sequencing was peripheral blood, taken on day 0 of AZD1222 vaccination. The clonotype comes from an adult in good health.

Here the CDR3 reads CASRALGTGGANTEAFF. In DNA, the CDR3 is TGTGCCAGTCGCGCTCTAGGGACAGGGGGCGCAAACACTGAAGCTTTCTTT. V usage is TRBV19 and J usage is TRBJ1-1; TRBD1 aligns across 12 bases. The V segment lost 8 bases and the J segment 2 bases; nucleotides outside the gene matches: 12. The CDR3 runs to 17 residues. The germline V gene encodes CDR1 LNHDA and CDR2 SQIVND (reference sequence).